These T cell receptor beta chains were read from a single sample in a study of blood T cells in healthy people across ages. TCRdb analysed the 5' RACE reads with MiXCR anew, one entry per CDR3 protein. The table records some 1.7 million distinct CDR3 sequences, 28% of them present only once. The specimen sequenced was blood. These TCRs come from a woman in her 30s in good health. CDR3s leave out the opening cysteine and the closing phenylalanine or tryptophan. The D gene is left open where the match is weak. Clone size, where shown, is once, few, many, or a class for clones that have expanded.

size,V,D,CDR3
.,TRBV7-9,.,ASSLTSSRSDTQY
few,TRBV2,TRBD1,ASTLNRGDEQY
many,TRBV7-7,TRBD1,ASSSRQGIYAYEQY
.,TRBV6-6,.,ASSYSNHEQY
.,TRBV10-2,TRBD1,ASSEWAGGVYQPQH
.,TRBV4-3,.,ASSHTGGDYNEQF
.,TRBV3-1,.,ASSQGRGLHNEQY
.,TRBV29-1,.,SVPREYHLSEQF
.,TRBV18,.,ASSPQESGNTIY
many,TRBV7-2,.,ASSFHNEQF
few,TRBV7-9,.,ASSVSVTPDTQY
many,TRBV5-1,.,ASSLEARANYGYT
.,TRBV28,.,ASSFRAGPQETQY
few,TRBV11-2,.,ASSLGQGGGEQF
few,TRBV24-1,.,ATGHGANTEAF
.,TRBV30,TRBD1,AWNRDSANTGELF
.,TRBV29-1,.,SVDLSSGGQAF
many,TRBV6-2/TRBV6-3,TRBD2,ASSSPGLALYEQY
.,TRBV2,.,ASSEALQGEQY
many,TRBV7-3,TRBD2,ASSPSGEPYEQY
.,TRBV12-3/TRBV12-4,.,ASSGRTALGNTIY
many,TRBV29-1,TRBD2,SVEGSRGSGFSYEQY
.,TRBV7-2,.,ASSYGPVLPGYEQF
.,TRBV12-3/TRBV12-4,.,ASRQTKGQY
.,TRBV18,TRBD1,ASSPPQGATGELF